This is a list of T cell receptor beta chains from one sample in a study of tumor-infiltrating lymphocytes in localized non-small cell lung cancer. Some clones are missing from TCRdb's copy, which holds only in-frame ones; the method was immunoSEQ multiplex PCR. The repertoire includes about 9,200 clones, roughly four fifths of them detected once, and around 9.8% sits in the top ten. Sequencing was performed on uninvolved lung tissue not adjacent to the tumor. These TCRs come from a human donor with non-small cell lung cancer. CDR3s include the opening cysteine and the closing phenylalanine or tryptophan. D genes are given only for firm matches. Clone size is shown for a subset of rows, as once, few, many or a class of expanded clone.

V	D	size	J	CDR3	DNA
TRBV30	-	few	TRBJ1-1	CAWIPWYTSGASEAFF	TGTGCCTGGATCCCATGGTATACCTCAGGGGCTAGTGAAGCTTTCTTT
TRBV28	-	few	TRBJ2-7	CASSPNSGSSYEQYF	TGTGCCAGCAGTCCGAATAGCGGAAGCTCCTACGAGCAGTACTTC
TRBV14	-	-	TRBJ1-1	CASSFEGYTEAFF	TGTGCCAGCAGCTTCGAGGGGTACACTGAAGCTTTCTTT
TRBV29-1	-	-	TRBJ1-1	CSVGGGQTEAFF	TGCAGCGTTGGGGGGGGGCAGACTGAAGCTTTCTTT
TRBV11-2	-	-	TRBJ1-1	CASSFKQGMYAFF	TGTGCCAGCAGCTTTAAACAGGGAATGTACGCTTTCTTT
TRBV5-4	-	-	TRBJ2-2	CASSLKLSGNTGELFF	TGTGCCAGCAGCTTGAAATTGTCAGGAAACACCGGGGAGCTGTTTTTT
TRBV19	TRBD2	-	TRBJ2-1	CASLNPGLAGGGYNEQFF	TGTGCCAGTCTAAACCCGGGACTAGCGGGAGGAGGGTACAATGAGCAGTTCTTC
TRBV13	-	few	TRBJ2-3	CASSYQATRGTDTQYF	TGTGCCAGCAGCTACCAAGCGACCCGGGGGACAGATACGCAGTATTTT
TRBV28	-	few	TRBJ1-1	CASKVGFGAAFF	TGTGCCAGCAAAGTGGGGTTTGGGGCAGCTTTCTTT
TRBV28	TRBD1	once	TRBJ2-7	CASRIRQGTYEQYF	TGTGCCAGCCGTATTAGACAGGGGACCTACGAGCAGTACTTC
TRBV7-9	-	-	TRBJ1-1	CASSLAGRMNTEAFF	TGTGCCAGCAGCTTAGCCGGCAGAATGAACACTGAAGCTTTCTTT
TRBV29-1	-	few	TRBJ2-1	CSVEVGLGYNEQFF	TGCAGCGTTGAAGTCGGACTCGGCTACAATGAGCAGTTCTTC
TRBV7-3	-	-	TRBJ2-5	CASSTLGGETQYF	TGTGCCAGCAGCACCTTAGGGGGAGAGACCCAGTACTTC
TRBV4-2	-	-	TRBJ1-1	CASSQARAIEAEAFF	TGTGCCAGCAGCCAAGCTCGGGCGATAGAGGCTGAAGCTTTCTTT
TRBV5-1	-	-	TRBJ2-2	CASSLIEEYTGELFF	TGCGCCAGCAGCCTGATAGAGGAATACACCGGGGAGCTGTTTTTT
TRBV2	-	-	TRBJ2-1	CASSVAGTFRDEQFF	TGTGCCAGCAGTGTAGCTGGGACGTTCAGGGATGAGCAGTTCTTC
TRBV7-9	-	-	TRBJ1-1	CASSLGARTEAFF	TGTGCCAGCAGCTTGGGTGCCAGGACTGAAGCTTTCTTT
TRBV18	-	-	TRBJ2-5	CASSSNSGQETQYF	TGTGCCAGCTCATCCAACAGTGGGCAAGAGACCCAGTACTTC
TRBV7-6	TRBD2	-	TRBJ2-3	CASSLGGGSADTQYF	TGTGCCAGCAGCTTAGGAGGCGGGAGCGCAGATACGCAGTATTTT
TRBV27	-	-	TRBJ2-3	CASSFTSLGTDTQYF	TGTGCCAGCAGTTTTACCTCCCTAGGCACAGATACGCAGTATTTT
TRBV6-6	-	-	TRBJ1-1	CASTGSPRAEAFF	TGTGCCAGCACCGGCAGCCCCAGGGCTGAAGCTTTCTTT
TRBV7-2	-	-	TRBJ2-6	CASSSTGSLSSGANVLTF	TGTGCCAGCAGCTCTACCGGGTCATTAAGCTCTGGGGCCAACGTCCTGACTTTC
TRBV18	-	-	TRBJ1-2	CANSPPSKGYGYTF	TGTGCCAACTCACCACCTTCCAAGGGGTATGGCTACACCTTC
TRBV5-4	-	-	TRBJ2-7	CASSLYGKAPYEQYF	TGTGCCAGCAGCTTGTATGGCAAAGCCCCCTACGAGCAGTACTTC
TRBV9	TRBD1	-	TRBJ2-5	CASSLRTGTKETQYF	TGTGCCAGCAGCCTCCGGACAGGGACCAAAGAGACCCAGTACTTC
TRBV6-1	-	-	TRBJ2-4	CASSPGTTIIIQYF	TGTGCCAGCAGTCCCGGGACAACGATTATAATTCAGTACTTC
TRBV11-2	-	once	TRBJ2-7	CASSLHHRVGNEQYF	TGTGCCAGCAGCCTTCACCACAGGGTAGGGAACGAGCAGTACTTC
TRBV4-2	-	-	TRBJ2-1	CASSQSLRGGHQEQFF	TGTGCCAGCAGCCAATCACTCAGGGGGGGACATCAAGAGCAGTTCTTC
TRBV6-5	-	-	TRBJ2-7	CASSGISYEQYF	TGTGCCAGCAGCGGGATCTCCTACGAGCAGTACTTC